This TCR beta chain was sequenced for a study of cytomegalovirus exposure and HLA in healthy donors. The study ran its PCR with 60 Vbeta and 13 Jbeta primers. Assay used: immunoSEQ multiplex PCR; TCRdb lists only in-frame clones, some missing. The table shows about 140,000 clones, with 79% occurring only once. The CDR3 covers 14 residues. Trimming left V 6 bases short and J 0 bases short, with 12 bases between. The germline CDR1 and CDR2 sequences are MNHEY and SVGAGI. The sequence was collected from a male donor in good health and CMV-seronegative. The rearrangement joins TRBV6-5 to TRBJ2-7, with TRBD1 as a possible D gene (7 bases). The sample was PBMCs. The CDR3, as DNA: TGTGCCAGCAGCGCCAGGGGGGACTCCTACGAGCAGTACTTC. This translates into CASSARGDSYEQYF.